This T cell receptor beta chain was sequenced for a study of OX40 agonist ivuxolimab in advanced cancers. Whole-study context: Hepatocellular carcinoma, melanoma, renal cell or head and neck cancer was diagnosed in the dose-escalation patients. Three individuals attained partial responses, comprising one hepatocellular carcinoma case and two cutaneous melanoma cases.

Libraries were prepared by immunoSEQ multiplex PCR; TCRdb keeps only in-frame clonotypes and omits some of them. The data contain tens of thousands of clones, about 88% of them singletons. Comments on this clone: Its specificity is not known.

Study-wide results and limits: Relative to CD4+ cells, CD8+ T cells on average had more expanded clones. Dose levels from 0.1 to 3.0 mg/kg saw CD4+ and CD8+ blood T cells expand clonally by week 6.

CDR1 is SGHVS, CDR2 FQNEAQ, per germline. There are 14 residues in the CDR3. V lost 5 bases, J lost 3 bases, and 11 bases lay in between. The TCR was taken from an adult with an advanced solid tumor such as melanoma, head and neck, liver or kidney cancer. The input for sequencing was CD4+ or CD8+ T cells sorted from blood, taken in a trial of the OX40 agonist ivuxolimab. The rearrangement uses TRBV7-8 and TRBJ1-5; weak D call: TRBD1 (5 bases). The CDR3 sequence is CASSQTRVNQPQHF. CDR3 coding DNA: TGTGCCAGCAGCCAGACCAGGGTCAATCAGCCCCAGCATTTT.